These T cell receptor beta chains were read from a single sample in a study of blood T cells in healthy people across ages. TCRdb redid the calling of the 5' RACE reads with MiXCR, one entry per CDR3 protein. Among about 500,000 distinct CDR3 sequences listed, around 24% were seen once. These same records also appear under a second study, on T cells of mothers and their children.

The sample consisted of blood. The receptor set was obtained from a boy aged 5-17 years in good health. Each CDR3 is given with its conserved first and last residue. The order of the fields is clone size, D gene, V gene, J gene, CDR3 protein, CDR3 DNA. D genes are given only for firm matches. The size of a clone is reported for some rows only, either as once, few or many, or as a class for expanded clones.

few	-	TRBV25-1	TRBJ2-7	CASSEWSGNLYEQYF	TGTGCCAGCAGTGAATGGTCAGGGAATCTCTACGAGCAGTACTTC
few	TRBD2	TRBV6-1	TRBJ2-3	CATRGTNGRGADTQYF	TGTGCCACACGGGGGACTAACGGGAGAGGGGCAGATACGCAGTATTTT
-	-	TRBV20-1	TRBJ1-4	CSARAGPGPHNEKLFF	TGCAGTGCTAGGGCTGGACCGGGACCCCATAATGAAAAACTGTTTTTT
-	TRBD2	TRBV4-3	TRBJ2-7	CASSQGTSETYEQYF	TGCGCCAGCAGCCAAGGGACTAGCGAGACCTACGAGCAGTACTTC
few	-	TRBV28	TRBJ1-1	CASSSHIRNTEAFF	TGTGCCAGCAGTTCTCATATCAGAAACACTGAAGCTTTCTTT
few	TRBD2	TRBV9	TRBJ2-1	CASGTSGSDEQFF	TGTGCCAGCGGGACTAGCGGGAGCGATGAGCAGTTCTTC
few	TRBD2	TRBV6-5	TRBJ2-1	CASSLLAGGWNEQFF	TGTGCCAGCAGCTTACTAGCGGGAGGGTGGAATGAGCAGTTCTTC
few	TRBD2	TRBV5-1	TRBJ2-5	CASSLWGNSGGTQETQYF	TGCGCCAGCAGCTTGTGGGGTAATAGCGGGGGGACACAAGAGACCCAGTACTTC
many	-	TRBV7-9	TRBJ2-5	CASSLGGHSETQYF	TGTGCCAGCAGCTTAGGGGGACACTCAGAGACCCAGTACTTC
-	TRBD1	TRBV3-1	TRBJ2-7	CASSGRDRAVVEQYF	TGTGCCAGCAGCGGCCGGGACAGGGCCGTTGTAGAGCAGTACTTC
few	-	TRBV3-1	TRBJ2-1	CASSQDLTREQFF	TGTGCCAGCAGCCAAGATCTCACTAGAGAGCAGTTCTTC
few	-	TRBV12-3/TRBV12-4	TRBJ1-6	CASSHSSYNSPLHF	TGTGCCAGCAGTCATAGCTCCTATAATTCACCCCTCCACTTT
-	TRBD1	TRBV15	TRBJ2-3	CATSRDGTGGGTQYF	TGTGCCACCAGCAGAGACGGGACAGGTGGGGGTACGCAGTATTTT
-	-	TRBV7-2	TRBJ2-1	CASSLDVAGRDWEQFF	TGTGCCAGCAGCTTAGACGTTGCGGGGCGGGACTGGGAGCAGTTCTTC
few	TRBD1	TRBV3-1	TRBJ2-7	CASSPDQGAEQYF	TGTGCCAGCAGCCCAGATCAGGGGGCCGAGCAGTACTTC